Shown below are 28 T cell receptor beta chains from a single sample sequenced in a study of circulating and synovial CD4+ cells in juvenile arthritis. Profiling relied on immunoSEQ multiplex PCR, and the TCRdb table lists in-frame clones only, not all of them. The sample consists of about 3,600 clones, roughly 79% of them appearing once. Sequenced: CD4+ T cells from synovial fluid. These receptors were taken from a human donor with juvenile idiopathic arthritis.

The CDR3 region is CASRISGSTYNEQFF. DNA for the CDR3: TGTGCCAGTAGGATATCGGGTTCAACCTACAATGAGCAGTTCTTC. The rearrangement uses TRBV19 and TRBJ2-1; no clear D. The length of the CDR3 is 15 residues. Germline V gene sequence: CDR1 LNHDA, CDR2 SQIVND (reference sequence). The V end lost 6 bases, the J end lost 2 bases, and 14 bases lay between the germline ends.

The V gene is TRBV13, the J gene TRBJ2-7; D not certain. The V end lost 0 bases, the J end lost 2 bases, and 8 bases lay between the germline ends. This CDR3 contains 14 residues. CDR1 PRHDT and CDR2 FYEKMQ come from the germline V gene (reference sequence). This chain's CDR3 is CASSLGGAAYEQYF. The CDR3 bases are TGTGCCAGCAGCTTAGGCGGTGCCGCCTACGAGCAGTACTTC.

The CDR3 sequence: CASSSEGGEKLFF. CDR3 in DNA: TGTGCCAGCAGTTCTGAGGGAGGCGAAAAACTGTTTTTT. The V call is TRBV27, the J call TRBJ1-4; D remains unclear. The V gene's germline CDR1 is MNHEY and CDR2 SMNVEV (reference sequence). The V gene lost 4 bases and the J gene lost 8 bases, with 11 bases spanning the gap. The CDR3 has 13 amino acids.

This clone has a single count. V usage is TRBV29-1 and J usage is TRBJ1-5, with D possibly TRBD1 on 5 matching bases. Trimming removed 4 bases from V and 6 bases from J, with 7 bases in between. CDR1 SQVTM and CDR2 ANQGSEA come from the germline V gene. The CDR3 totals 11 residues. CDR3 protein: CSVGQLQPQHF. CDR3 coding DNA: TGCAGCGTTGGACAGCTTCAGCCCCAGCATTTT. Full variable domain (missing parts from reference TRBV29-1 and TRBJ1-5): SAVISQKPSRDICQRGTSLTIQCQVDSQVTMMFWYRQQPGQSLTLIATANQGSEATYESGFVIDKFPISRPNLTFSTLTVSNMSPEDSSIYLCSVGQLQPQHFGDGTRLSIL.

The chain joins TRBV15 to TRBJ1-2; the D gene is possibly TRBD1 (6 bases). The CDR3 is 13 amino acids. Germline V lookup: CDR1 LNHNV, CDR2 YYDKDF (reference sequence). V lost 5 bases, J lost 6 bases, and 13 bases lay in between. CDR3 nucleotide sequence: TGTGCCACCAGCGTCGGGGACACTGATGGCTACACCTTC. Its translation is CATSVGDTDGYTF.

CDR3 in amino acids: CASSFPGEETQYF. CDR3 in DNA: TGTGCCAGCAGCTTTCCCGGGGAAGAGACCCAGTACTTC. The rearrangement joins TRBV5-5 to TRBJ2-5; maybe TRBD2 (5 bases). Germline CDR1 SGHKS, CDR2 YYEKEE (reference sequence). The CDR3 runs to 13 residues. The germline V and J ends were trimmed by 2 bases and 3 bases, with 8 bases remaining between them.

The gene calls are TRBV18 and TRBJ2-5, with 8 bases fitting TRBD1. This CDR3 is built from 15 residues. Germline values: CDR1 KGHSH, CDR2 LQKENI. V was pared by 3 bases and J by 2 bases, with 5 bases of the junction left unmatched. CDR3 in amino acids: CASSPETGVQETQYF. CDR3 nucleotides: TGTGCCAGCTCACCGGAGACAGGGGTACAAGAGACCCAGTACTTC.

This clone was seen just once. The V call is TRBV28, the J call TRBJ1-5, with D unresolved. Trimming shortened V by 2 bases and J by 5 bases, and 4 bases separated the two germline ends. Per the germline V gene, CDR1 is MDHEN and CDR2 is SYDVKM. The CDR3 consists of 12 residues. The DNA of the CDR3 is TGTGCCAGCAGTTTACTATATCAGCCCCAGCATTTT. Protein sequence: CASSLLYQPQHF.

This chain joins TRBV7-9 and TRBJ1-2, with D perhaps matching TRBD1 (5 bases). The CDR3 totals 15 residues. Germline V gene sequence: CDR1 SEHNR, CDR2 FQNEAQ (reference sequence). V gave up 5 bases and J gave up 4 bases, with 17 bases separating them. CDR3 region: CASSGPRGGGYGYTF. CDR3 nucleotides: TGTGCCAGCAGCGGCCCCCGGGGGGGTGGCTATGGCTACACCTTC.

This chain joins TRBV19 and TRBJ2-3, with D possibly being TRBD1 (6 bases). The CDR3 runs 17 residues. V lost 10 bases and J lost 1, with 24 bases in between. From germline, CDR1 is LNHDA and CDR2 SQIVND (reference sequence). CDR3 sequence (DNA): TGTGCCACCCCCCCCTTCGGGCGCTACAGGGGCACAGATACGCAGTATTTT. It specifies CATPPFGRYRGTDTQYF.

This clone was seen a handful of times. The rearrangement uses TRBV6-6 and TRBJ1-1, with D hard to call. V dropped 2 bases and J dropped 7 bases, with 20 bases sitting between them. Germline loops: CDR1 MNHNY, CDR2 SVGAGI (reference sequence). The CDR3 extends over 16 amino acids. In nucleotides, the CDR3 is TGTGCCAGCAGTTACGGGAGGAGCCCGACTCAAAATGAAGCTTTCTTT. This translates into CASSYGRSPTQNEAFF.

This sequence joins TRBV7-2 and TRBJ2-1; 10 nucleotides match TRBD2. CDR1 is SGHTA and CDR2 is FQGNSA in the germline V gene. CDR3 size: 15 residues. The V and J ends lost 5 bases and 9 bases, in that order; junction bases with no gene match: 10. The CDR3 DNA reads TGTGCCAGCAGCGCTAGCGGGAGTGGTCTACGTGAGCAGTTCTTC. Encoded protein: CASSASGSGLREQFF.

This clone was observed a few times. This chain uses TRBV30 with TRBJ1-1, with D possibly being TRBD1 (5 bases). The V gene lost 0 bases and the J gene lost 10 bases, with 12 bases spanning the gap. The CDR3 runs 12 residues. The germline V gene has CDR1 GTSNPN and CDR2 SVGIG (reference sequence). The DNA for the CDR3 is TGTGCCTGGAGTGTAGCGGGGGTTGGAGCTTTCTTT. The encoded protein is CAWSVAGVGAFF.

The chain joins TRBV6-5 to TRBJ1-1; the D is unclear. V dropped 2 bases and J dropped 1 base, with 5 bases sitting between them. The CDR3 is 13 amino acids. Germline lookup yields CDR1 MNHEY and CDR2 SVGAGI. The CDR3 reads CASSYTRNTEAFF. CDR3 nucleotides: TGTGCCAGCAGTTACACTCGGAACACTGAAGCTTTCTTT.

This clone turned up a few times. The J gene is TRBJ2-3, the V gene TRBV27; TRBD2 aligns across 14 bases. The CDR3 is made up of 15 amino acids. V shed 6 bases, J shed 5 bases, and the junction held 4 bases outside the gene matches. Germline V gives CDR1 MNHEY, CDR2 SMNVEV (reference sequence). The DNA of the CDR3 is TGTGCCAGCAGGTTGACTAGCGGGAGGGGAGATACGCAGTATTTT. Translated: CASRLTSGRGDTQYF.

Remarks on this clone: One end of the junction varies from germline; a read error may be responsible. V gene TRBV6-1 combines with J gene TRBJ2-5; perhaps TRBD1 as D (6 bases). Gene TRBJ2-7 matches the end of the DNA better, so the J call may be wrong. This CDR3 contains 15 residues. From germline, CDR1 is MNHNS and CDR2 SASEGT. The CDR3 region has the DNA TGCGCCAGCACCTCAGGTGGGACATCCTCCTACGAGCAGTACTTC. It translates to CASTSGGTSSYEQYF.

The CDR3 spells CASSEARAGGGQYF. As DNA, the CDR3 is TGTGCCAGCAGTGAAGCCCGAGCGGGGGGAGGGCAGTATTTT. The chain employs TRBV2 and TRBJ2-3; the match to TRBD2 covers 9 bases. The CDR3 is 14 amino acids. V lost 0 bases to trimming and J lost 11 bases; unmatched junction nucleotides: 6. Germline loops: CDR1 SNHLY, CDR2 FYNNEI.

The V and J genes are TRBV30 and TRBJ1-3; D is unresolved. The CDR3 consists of 13 residues. The V gene's germline CDR1 is GTSNPN and CDR2 SVGIG (reference sequence). V was pared by 1 base and J by 4 bases, with 8 bases between. The CDR3 DNA reads TGTGCCTGGAGTGCGACTGTGGGAAACACCATATATTTT. It encodes CAWSATVGNTIYF. Combining the CDR3 with reference TRBV30 and TRBJ1-3 gives the whole variable domain SQTIHQWPATLVQPVGSPLSLECTVEGTSNPNLYWYRQAAGRGLQLLFYSVGIGQISSEVPQNLSASRPQDRQFILSSKKLLLSDSGFYLCAWSATVGNTIYFGEGSWLTVV.

The chain couples TRBV6-5 to TRBJ2-7, with D possibly being TRBD2 (6 bases). The V gene lost 2 bases and the J gene lost 7 bases, with 12 bases spanning the gap. Germline-derived CDR1 and CDR2 are MNHEY and SVGAGI. The CDR3 contains 13 residues. CDR3 residues: CASSYPGGSEQYF. DNA for the CDR3: TGTGCCAGCAGTTACCCCGGAGGGAGTGAGCAGTACTTC.

The rearrangement joins TRBV27 to TRBJ2-6; perhaps TRBD2 as D (5 bases). CDR3 length: 13 amino acids. The germline gives CDR1 MNHEY, CDR2 SMNVEV (reference sequence). The V end was cut by 4 bases, the J end by 12 bases, with 13 bases between. CDR3 coding DNA: TGTGCCAGCAGTTCGGACTCCCGGGGCGTCCTGACTTTC. As protein: CASSSDSRGVLTF.

The chain uses TRBV7-9 and TRBJ2-7; 8 bases agree with TRBD2. J gave up 12 bases and V 3 bases, and 7 bases lay outside the gene matches. The CDR3 consists of 12 residues. Germline V CDR1 and CDR2: SEHNR, FQNEAQ (reference sequence). CDR3 coding DNA: TGTGCCAGCAGCTTTCAACTAGCGGTATTGTACTTC. It is translated as CASSFQLAVLYF.

The chain couples TRBV28 to TRBJ1-2; perhaps TRBD1 as D (6 bases). Per the germline V gene, CDR1 is MDHEN and CDR2 is SYDVKM. The CDR3 loop spans 11 amino acids. V was cut by 6 bases and J by 6 bases, with 8 bases left in between. Here the CDR3 DNA reads TGTGCCAGCAGCTACAGGGATGGCTACACCTTC. Its translation: CASSYRDGYTF.

J is TRBJ2-3 and V is TRBV6-5; D is possibly TRBD2 (6 bases). Trimming left V 6 bases short and J 2 bases short, with 15 bases between. In germline, CDR1 is MNHEY, CDR2 SVGAGI. The CDR3 consists of 15 residues. The CDR3 region is CASSPSGGFTDTQYF. The CDR3 DNA reads TGTGCCAGCAGCCCCTCTGGGGGGTTCACAGATACGCAGTATTTT.

This chain joins TRBV7-9 and TRBJ2-3; D is ambiguous. The CDR3 covers 15 residues. Germline V lookup: CDR1 SEHNR, CDR2 FQNEAQ (reference sequence). V lost 4 bases to trimming and J lost 3 bases, with 14 bases between them. CDR3 nucleotides: TGTGCCAGCAGCTCTCCTAGTACCGGGACAGATACGCAGTATTTT. Amino acid sequence: CASSSPSTGTDTQYF.

J is TRBJ2-5 and V is TRBV5-1; weak D call: TRBD2 (5 bases). Germline-derived CDR1 and CDR2 are SGHRS and YFSETQ. V was pared by 4 bases and J by 5 bases, with 18 bases between. This CDR3 is 15 amino acids long. CDR3 sequence (DNA): TGCGCCAGCAGCCCCTTAGTTAATATAGCGGAGACCCAGTACTTC. The encoded protein is CASSPLVNIAETQYF. The variable domain in full, completed from reference TRBV5-1 and TRBJ2-5, reads KAGVTQTPRYLIKTRGQQVTLSCSPISGHRSVSWYQQTPGQGLQFLFEYFSETQRNKGNFPGRFSGRQFSNSRSEMNVSTLELGDSALYLCASSPLVNIAETQYFGPGTRLLVL.

In DNA, the CDR3 is TGTGCCTGGAGCCCTGGACTAGCGGGAGAGTGGGAGCAGTACTTC. It encodes CAWSPGLAGEWEQYF. The rearrangement joins TRBV30 to TRBJ2-7; TRBD2 agrees at 13 bases. There are 15 residues in the CDR3. Germline V CDR1 and CDR2: GTSNPN, SVGIG (reference sequence). J gave up 7 bases and V 3 bases, and 9 bases lay outside the gene matches.

The genes are TRBV28 and TRBJ1-3; TRBD1 agrees at 7 bases. This CDR3 is built from 14 residues. The germline V gene encodes CDR1 MDHEN and CDR2 SYDVKM. The V gene end was trimmed by 6 bases and the J gene end by 6 bases; junction bases not matched to a gene: 8. DNA for the CDR3: TGTGCCAGCAGCCAAGCCGGGACAGAAAACACCATATATTTT. As protein: CASSQAGTENTIYF.

This clone was detected only once. J is TRBJ2-7 and V is TRBV7-2; D unresolved. V was clipped by 2 bases and J by 2 bases, with 16 bases between them. Per the germline V gene, CDR1 is SGHTA and CDR2 is FQGNSA. There are 16 residues in the CDR3. CDR3 sequence: CASSLLGPSQAYEQYF. In DNA, the CDR3 is TGTGCCAGCAGCTTATTAGGTCCTTCCCAGGCCTACGAGCAGTACTTC. The complete variable domain, with remaining parts taken from reference TRBV7-2 and TRBJ2-7, reads GAGVSQSPSNKVTEKGKDVELRCDPISGHTALYWYRQSLGQGLEFLIYFQGNSAPDKSGLPSDRFSAERTGGSVSTLTIQRTQQEDSAVYLCASSLLGPSQAYEQYFGPGTRLTVT.